These 18 T cell receptor beta chains came from one sample sequenced in a study of blood T cell repertoires in COVID-19. Repertoires were generated with immunoSEQ multiplex PCR, while TCRdb's copy carries only in-frame clones and drops some. The table shows roughly 300,000 clones, with 80% to 90% occurring only once. The sequencing input was PBMCs or T cells enriched from blood (not recorded which). These TCRs come from a woman aged 40 to 50 with acute COVID-19.

This chain uses TRBV2 with TRBJ1-3; perhaps TRBD1 as D (6 bases). V was trimmed by 6 bases and J by 0 bases, leaving 18 bases between them. Germline CDR1 reads SNHLY; CDR2 reads FYNNEI. The CDR3 covers 17 residues. The CDR3 region has the DNA TGTGCCAGCAGCTTAGTCATGGGGGCAAGCTCTGGAAACACCATATATTTT. The encoded protein is CASSLVMGASSGNTIYF.

This clone was detected a few times. The genes are TRBV5-6 and TRBJ1-5; TRBD1 agrees at 7 bases. The CDR3 consists of 15 residues. V lost 4 bases to trimming and J lost 2 bases; unmatched junction nucleotides: 6. From germline, CDR1 is SGHDT and CDR2 YYEEEE. The CDR3: CASSQAGTGNQPQHF. CDR3 nucleotide sequence: TGTGCCAGCAGCCAAGCCGGGACAGGCAATCAGCCCCAGCATTTT.

The chain recombines TRBV29-1 with TRBJ1-5; 7 nucleotides match TRBD1. Unmatched junction bases numbered 4, after V lost 6 bases and J lost 5 bases. Germline-derived CDR1 and CDR2 are SQVTM and ANQGSEA. There are 12 residues in the CDR3. The CDR3 nucleotides are TGCAGCGTCCGACAGGGTGATCAGCCCCAGCATTTT. Encoded protein: CSVRQGDQPQHF.

This sequence joins TRBV6-5 and TRBJ2-1, with 7 bases fitting TRBD2. Germline-derived CDR1 and CDR2 are MNHEY and SVGAGI. The V and J ends lost 6 bases and 10 bases, in that order; junction bases with no gene match: 6. There are 12 residues in the CDR3. CDR3 residues: CASSRSGDEQFF. CDR3 nucleotides: TGTGCCAGCAGCCGGAGCGGGGACGAGCAGTTCTTC.

The chain has TRBV6-5 and TRBJ1-6, with D unresolved. CDR1 and CDR2 from the germline V gene are MNHEY and SVGAGI. Trimming stripped 6 bases from V and 0 bases from J, with 6 bases between. The CDR3 spans 14 residues. Here the CDR3 DNA reads TGTGCCAGCAGCGAGAGCTCCTATAATTCACCCCTCCACTTT. Translation gives CASSESSYNSPLHF.

The chain recombines TRBV5-6 with TRBJ2-2; 7 bases agree with TRBD1. CDR3 length: 14 amino acids. J gave up 4 bases and V 1 base, and 1 base lay outside the gene matches. Looked up from germline, CDR1 is SGHDT and CDR2 is YYEEEE. This CDR3 reads CASSLPGGTGELFF. The CDR3 nucleotides read TGTGCCAGCAGCTTGCCAGGGGGCACCGGGGAGCTGTTTTTT.

The V gene is TRBV28, the J gene TRBJ2-7; weak D call: TRBD2 (7 bases). V shed 3 bases and J shed 5 bases, with 17 bases lying between them. This CDR3 region has 15 residues. The V gene's germline CDR1 is MDHEN and CDR2 SYDVKM. This chain's CDR3 is CASSFLGGGGNEQYF. CDR3 in DNA: TGTGCCAGCAGTTTCCTGGGGGGGGGCGGCAACGAGCAGTACTTC.

This sequence joins TRBV6-4 and TRBJ2-2, with 8 bases identical to TRBD1. The ends lost 1 base at V and 5 bases at J; junction bases unmatched: 15. Germline CDR1 is MRHNA and CDR2 is SNTAGT. There are 19 residues in the CDR3. CDR3 protein: CASSDLPGSSGTGTGELFF. The CDR3 region has the DNA TGTGCCAGCAGTGACTTACCGGGGAGTTCTGGGACAGGTACCGGGGAGCTGTTTTTT.

This clone was seen more than once but under ten times. V gene TRBV6-5 combines with J gene TRBJ1-2; weak D call: TRBD1 (5 bases). The CDR3 covers 14 residues. Per the germline V gene, CDR1 is MNHEY and CDR2 is SVGAGI. V was cut by 6 bases and J by 8 bases, with 19 bases left in between. CDR3 loop: CASRQITQGSGYTF. CDR3 nucleotides: TGTGCCAGCAGGCAGATCACTCAGGGTTCGGGCTACACCTTC.

The chain joins TRBV15 to TRBJ1-4; 7 nucleotides match TRBD1. The CDR3 contains 15 residues. Trimming cost V 0 bases and J 2 bases; bases outside gene matches: 0. CDR1 is LNHNV, CDR2 YYDKDF, per germline (reference sequence). CDR3 amino acids: CATSRDRGTNEKLFF. The CDR3 coding sequence is TGTGCCACCAGCAGAGACAGGGGGACTAATGAAAAACTGTTTTTT.

V and J are TRBV12-5 and TRBJ2-1; 9 bases align to TRBD1. There are 15 residues in the CDR3. Trimming at V came to 5 bases and at J to 6 bases, leaving 8 bases not matched to a gene. Per germline, CDR1 LGHNT and CDR2 FRNRAP. CDR3 sequence reads: CASGKPGQGINEQFF. The CDR3, as DNA: TGTGCTAGTGGTAAACCGGGACAGGGAATCAATGAGCAGTTCTTC.

The genes are TRBV28 and TRBJ2-3; 7 bases are shared with TRBD2. This CDR3 contains 14 residues. J was trimmed by 9 bases and V by 3 bases; bases with no gene match: 9. Germline CDR1 and CDR2: MDHEN and SYDVKM. CDR3 DNA: TGTGCCAGCAGTTTTCGGGGGGACCGGGAGACGCAGTATTTT. Amino acids: CASSFRGDRETQYF.

The chain uses TRBV29-1 and TRBJ2-2, with a tentative D call TRBD1 (5 bases). The germline V gene has CDR1 SQVTM and CDR2 ANQGSEA. The CDR3 spans 14 residues. In DNA, the CDR3 is TGCAGTGCCGAAATAGGGGTAGGCACCGGGGAGCTGTTTTTT. It yields the protein CSAEIGVGTGELFF.

This chain uses TRBV19 with TRBJ1-4; 8 bases are a match to TRBD1. CDR3 length: 14 residues. The V gene end was trimmed by 5 bases and the J gene end by 5 bases; junction bases not matched to a gene: 4. Per the germline V gene, CDR1 is LNHDA and CDR2 is SQIVND (reference sequence). This CDR3 reads CASSLAGGNEKLFF. CDR3 coding DNA: TGTGCCAGTAGTTTAGCAGGGGGCAATGAAAAACTGTTTTTT. Full variable domain (outside the CDR3, taken from reference TRBV19 and TRBJ1-4): DGGITQSPKYLFRKEGQNVTLSCEQNLNHDAMYWYRQDPGQGLRLIYYSQIVNDFQKGDIAEGYSVSREKKESFPLTVTSAQKNPTAFYLCASSLAGGNEKLFFGSGTQLSVL.

The chain's CDR3 is CASSLVQGVSSGANVLTF. DNA of the CDR3: TGTGCCAGCAGCTTAGTTCAGGGCGTTAGCTCTGGGGCCAACGTCCTGACTTTC. The chain combines TRBV7-9 with TRBJ2-6, with a possible D match to TRBD1 (5 bases). V lost 1 base and J 0 bases, leaving 13 bases between the germline ends. Germline assignment: CDR1 SEHNR and CDR2 FQNEAQ (reference sequence). The CDR3 runs 18 residues.

In this sample, this clone turned up once. This rearrangement joins TRBV9 to TRBJ1-3, with TRBD1 matching 7 bases. The CDR3 totals 15 residues. With V trimmed by 3 bases and J by 4 bases, 7 bases remained unmatched. The germline gives CDR1 SGDLS, CDR2 YYNGEE. CDR3 bases: TGTGCCAGCAGCGAGGGAACAGGGGCCGGAAACACCATATATTTT. Translation: CASSEGTGAGNTIYF.

The chain joins TRBV11-2 to TRBJ2-1; 7 bases are shared with TRBD2. CDR3 length: 17 amino acids. CDR1 SGHAT and CDR2 FQNNGV come from the germline V gene. The ends lost 4 bases at V and 4 bases at J; junction bases unmatched: 13. The CDR3 DNA is TGTGCCAGCAGCTCCATTTTGGGTAGCGGGTCTTACAATGAGCAGTTCTTC. It translates to CASSSILGSGSYNEQFF. Full variable domain (outside the CDR3, taken from reference TRBV11-2 and TRBJ2-1): EAGVAQSPRYKIIEKRQSVAFWCNPISGHATLYWYQQILGQGPKLLIQFQNNGVVDDSQLPKDRFSAERLKGVDSTLKIQPAKLEDSAVYLCASSSILGSGSYNEQFFGPGTRLTVL.

This sequence joins TRBV21-1 and TRBJ1-1; the table's D call of TRBD1 was not tested on the DNA. TRBV21-1 is a pseudogene segment. There are 15 residues in the CDR3. The CDR3 region has the DNA TGTGCCAGCAGCAATAAACCGACAGAGAACACTGAAGCTTTCTTT. Translation: CASSNKPTENTEAFF.